These 9 T cell receptor beta chains originate from one sample sequenced in a study of post-analysis software for immune sequencing data (dated by TCRdb to between 2015 and 2016). General findings and caveats noted by the study authors: Patients showed significantly higher frequencies than controls for a handful of TRBV segments, among them TRBV5-6, TRBV5-1 and TRBV20-1.

These receptors' antigens are unknown. Library construction relied on PCR. TCRdb records Illumina HiSeq 2500 as the sequencer. To reduce PCR and sequencing biases, unique molecular identifiers were built into the TCR beta cDNA libraries. TCRdb trimmed public reads at Q25 via fastp, called clones via MiXCR and kept in-frame beta chains. Entries are consolidated by CDR3 protein sequence, retaining the most common genes and DNA. The sample yields 350,000 to 500,000 distinct CDR3 sequences; roughly 38% were counted once. The ten largest clonotypes hold around 8% of the sample. Sequencing was done on a sample of blood. The receptor set was obtained from a girl aged 2-15 years with multiple sclerosis.

The rearrangement joins TRBV10-2 to TRBJ2-7; a weak D match, TRBD1 (6 bases). CDR3 size: 14 residues. V was cut by 5 bases and J by 0 bases, with 11 bases left in between. The germline V gene encodes CDR1 WSHSY and CDR2 SAAADI. The CDR3 sequence is CASSTGTPSYEQYF. CDR3 nucleotide sequence: TGCGCCAGCAGTACAGGGACCCCCTCCTACGAGCAGTACTTC.

The rearrangement links TRBV14 to TRBJ1-2; D not certain. V gave up 3 bases and J gave up 4 bases, with 9 bases separating them. This CDR3 spans 13 amino acids. From germline, CDR1 is SGHDN and CDR2 FVKESK. The CDR3 DNA is TGTGCCAGCAGCCAGTCCGGCCGCTATGGCTACACCTTC. It codes for CASSQSGRYGYTF.

A few counts support this clonotype. The chain carries TRBV2 and TRBJ2-1, with D maybe TRBD1 (6 bases). Per the germline V gene, CDR1 is SNHLY and CDR2 is FYNNEI. Trimming shortened V by 6 bases and J by 3 bases, and 18 bases separated the two germline ends. This CDR3 has 16 residues. The CDR3 coding sequence is TGTGCCAGCAGCTCGATCCGGACAGCCCTCTACAATGAGCAGTTCTTC. The encoded protein is CASSSIRTALYNEQFF.

The chain is built from TRBV3-1 and TRBJ2-4; D possibly corresponds to TRBD2 (5 bases). The J call may be faulty, since TRBJ2-7 better matches the DNA end. Per the germline V gene, CDR1 is LGHDT and CDR2 is YNNKEL (reference sequence). The CDR3 runs to 15 residues. CDR3 in DNA: TGTGCCAGCAGCCAATTCCGGGGAAGTGGCTACGAGCAGTACTTC. Protein: CASSQFRGSGYEQYF.

About this clonotype itself: Germline is not matched at one junction end, which may reflect a read error. The chain has TRBV9 and TRBJ2-7, with TRBD2 matching 8 bases. Germline CDR1 reads SGDLS; CDR2 reads YYNGEE. The CDR3 loop spans 14 amino acids. The DNA of the CDR3 is TGTGCCAGTAGCGCGGGACTAGAGCCCTACGAGCAGTACTTC. It yields the protein CASSAGLEPYEQYF.

The chain recombines TRBV6-6 with TRBJ1-5; 8 bases agree with TRBD1. The CDR3 contains 17 residues. V lost 6 bases to trimming and J lost 5 bases; unmatched junction nucleotides: 15. CDR1 is MNHNY and CDR2 is SVGAGI in the germline V gene (reference sequence). The CDR3 region has the DNA TGTGCCAGCAGCATCACTCCAGGGGGCACAGTTCATCAGCCCCAGCATTTT. Protein product: CASSITPGGTVHQPQHF.

This chain links TRBV5-1 with TRBJ2-7; the D gene is possibly TRBD2 (6 bases). V dropped 0 bases and J dropped 2 bases, with 9 bases sitting between them. Germline lookup yields CDR1 SGHRS and CDR2 YFSETQ. The CDR3 consists of 14 residues. The CDR3 is CASSLDGLTYEQYF. The CDR3 DNA is TGCGCCAGCAGCTTGGATGGACTAACCTACGAGCAGTACTTC.

Only a few counts were recorded for this clonotype. V usage is TRBV27 and J usage is TRBJ2-7; D remains unclear. The CDR3 length is 13 residues. Between the trimmed V and J ends, which lost 0 bases and 3 bases, there was a span of 6 bases. CDR1 is MNHEY and CDR2 is SMNVEV in the germline V gene (reference sequence). In nucleotides, the CDR3 is TGTGCCAGCAGTTTATCCCCGTTCTACGAGCAGTACTTC. It is translated as CASSLSPFYEQYF.

This chain links TRBV7-6 with TRBJ1-4; D is perhaps TRBD1 (5 bases). V lost 5 bases and J lost 6, with 19 bases in between. This CDR3 comprises 16 residues. Germline values: CDR1 SGHVS, CDR2 FNYEAQ. The CDR3 here is CASSPFLMGRDEKLFF. CDR3 DNA sequence: TGTGCCAGCAGCCCGTTCTTAATGGGGCGCGATGAAAAACTGTTTTTT.